This T cell receptor (beta chain) stems from a study of vaccination and CD4 T cells after COVID-19. On the study more broadly: At a median around 65 days (range 14 to 241) after dose two, post-vaccine samples were obtained.

Treatment indicated: roughly ten-day PBMC culture with coronavirus spike peptide pools or control peptides (ViraFEST assay). The Oncomine TCR Beta short-read assay sequenced DNA from cultured CD4+ T cells. Using the QIAamp micro DNA kit, genomic DNA was extracted from the CD4+ T cells that had been cultured. TCRdb processed the PCR reads anew with MiXCR; each CDR3 protein has one entry. The table has about 12,000 distinct CDR3 sequences, 55% to 70% seen once. Notes on this clonotype: Antigen specificity is unknown.

This TCR was sampled from a human donor who had recovered from COVID-19. This specimen was CD4+ T cells from blood, cultured in vitro, taken before SARS-CoV-2 vaccination.

CDR3 in DNA: TGTGCCAGTAGTAGGGGGCGGGAGGGCCTGACCGGGGAGCTGTTTTTT. Protein sequence: CASSRGREGLTGELFF. This chain uses TRBV19 with TRBJ2-2, with TRBD2 identical over 9 bases. CDR1 LNHDA and CDR2 SQIVND come from the germline V gene (reference sequence). The CDR3 consists of 16 residues. The V segment lost 4 bases and the J segment 5 bases; nucleotides outside the gene matches: 8.